This section outlines one T cell receptor (beta chain) sequence together with its context. Antigen specificity is unknown. These data come from a study of vaccination effects on CD4 cells after COVID-19. About the study: Of the BNT162b2 and mRNA-1273 vaccines, participants received two doses of one or the other.

Regarding the study as a whole: Substantial clonal contraction characterized both infection- and vaccine-induced clones late after vaccination.

Using immunoSEQ multiplex PCR, the repertoire was profiled, and TCRdb retains in-frame clones only, with some absent. The sample records around 30,000 clones, roughly two thirds being singletons. Pools of viral peptides were used by the ViraFEST assay to expand antigen-specific CD4+ T cells ahead of sequencing. Investigators separated out CD4+ T cells once around 9 days of culture had passed. Testing of the vaccine recipients showed negative nucleocapsid antibodies and no prior SARS-CoV-2 infection. This CDR3 is built from 16 residues. Germline assignment: CDR1 SGHRS and CDR2 YFSETQ. V trimming: 4 bases; J trimming: 0 bases; junction bases outside the gene matches: 3.

This chain uses TRBV5-1 with TRBJ2-6; 8 nucleotides align to TRBD1. The TCR originated in a human donor who received a COVID-19 vaccine. The sample was CD4+ T cells from PBMCs cultured with HCoV-229E spike peptides, taken before COVID-19 vaccination. Here the CDR3 DNA reads TGCGCCAGCAGCGCCCAGGGGGCCTCTGGGGCCAACGTCCTGACTTTC. Translation gives CASSAQGASGANVLTF.